These 32 T cell receptor beta chains originate from one sample sequenced in a study of blood T cell repertoires in COVID-19. The table came from immunoSEQ multiplex PCR; TCRdb's copy has only in-frame clones and leaves some out. The table shows around 190,000 clones, with roughly 75% occurring only once. The sequenced sample was peripheral blood. These receptors were collected from a man between 65 and 80 years old with active or convalescent COVID-19.

The J gene is TRBJ1-2, the V gene TRBV18, with D perhaps TRBD1 (5 bases). The germline V gene encodes CDR1 KGHSH and CDR2 LQKENI. V was pared by 3 bases and J by 4 bases, with 15 bases between. There are 15 residues in the CDR3. Here the CDR3 DNA reads TGTGCCAGCTCACCTCCGGAGGGACGGGGCTATGGCTACACCTTC. Translation gives CASSPPEGRGYGYTF.

The rearrangement uses TRBV5-1 and TRBJ2-2, with 9 bases fitting TRBD1. The CDR3 spans 15 residues. The V segment lost 3 bases and the J segment 4 bases; nucleotides outside the gene matches: 4. CDR1 and CDR2 (germline): SGHRS, YFSETQ. The CDR3 DNA reads as TGCGCCAGCAGCTCCGGGACAGGGAGCACCGGGGAGCTGTTTTTT. As protein: CASSSGTGSTGELFF.

The gene calls are TRBV18 and TRBJ2-3; 8 bases match TRBD1. The V gene end was trimmed by 1 base and the J gene end by 2 bases; junction bases not matched to a gene: 8. The germline CDR1 and CDR2 sequences are KGHSH and LQKENI. There are 17 residues in the CDR3. The CDR3 sequence is CASSPLATGGPTDTQYF. Written as DNA, the CDR3 is TGTGCCAGCTCACCACTTGCTACAGGGGGACCCACAGATACGCAGTATTTT. Full variable domain (remainder filled in from reference TRBV18 and TRBJ2-3): NAGVMQNPRHLVRRRGQEARLRCSPMKGHSHVYWYRQLPEEGLKFMVYLQKENIIDESGMPKERFSAEFPKEGPSILRIQQVVRGDSAAYFCASSPLATGGPTDTQYFGPGTRLTVL.

The chain uses TRBV28 and TRBJ1-2; TRBD1 matches 7 bases. The V and J ends lost 6 bases and 3 bases, in that order; junction bases with no gene match: 7. CDR1 and CDR2 from the germline V gene are MDHEN and SYDVKM. This CDR3 has 14 residues. CDR3 in amino acids: CASRPTGTDYGYTF. The DNA of the CDR3 is TGTGCCAGCAGACCAACCGGGACAGACTATGGCTACACCTTC.

In DNA, the CDR3 is TGTGCCAGCAGCCAAGCGGACTTCTCCTATAATTCACCCCTCCACTTT. It yields the protein CASSQADFSYNSPLHF. The chain uses TRBV3-1 (or the pseudogene TRBV3-2) and TRBJ1-6, with D uncertain. CDR1 is LGHDT and CDR2 is YNNKEL in the germline V gene (reference sequence). This CDR3 region has 16 residues. V was clipped by 1 base and J by 0 bases, with 7 bases between them.

The V call is TRBV30, the J call TRBJ1-6; no reliable D call. Germline CDR1 reads GTSNPN; CDR2 reads SVGIG (reference sequence). V was cut by 0 bases and J by 9 bases, with 12 bases left in between. This CDR3 region has 14 residues. The CDR3 nucleotides are TGTGCCTGGAGTGTACTGGAGAGTGGTTCACCCCTCCACTTT. The encoded protein is CAWSVLESGSPLHF. Based on the CDR3 plus reference TRBV30 and TRBJ1-6, the full variable domain is SQTIHQWPATLVQPVGSPLSLECTVEGTSNPNLYWYRQAAGRGLQLLFYSVGIGQISSEVPQNLSASRPQDRQFILSSKKLLLSDSGFYLCAWSVLESGSPLHFGNGTRLTVT.

The chain employs TRBV7-2 and TRBJ1-2; D may be TRBD1 (6 bases). Trimming took 4 bases from V and 7 from J, leaving 22 bases between them. CDR1 SGHTA and CDR2 FQGNSA come from the germline V gene. This CDR3 has 16 amino acids. The CDR3 coding sequence is TGTGCCAGCAGCTCCCTTACGATAACAGGGAACGGTGGCTACACCTTC. It specifies CASSSLTITGNGGYTF.

The rearrangement uses TRBV7-2 and TRBJ2-3; no definite D call. The CDR3 is 15 amino acids. The germline gives CDR1 SGHTA, CDR2 FQGNSA. Trimming pared 2 bases from V and 6 bases from J, leaving 15 bases between. DNA for the CDR3: TGTGCCAGCAGCTTAATCGGTAGTAGGAGTGATACGCAGTATTTT. Its protein is CASSLIGSRSDTQYF.

The V and J genes are TRBV10-1 and TRBJ2-3, with 7 bases fitting TRBD2. The CDR3 has 13 residues. The J segment lost 2 bases and the V segment lost 10 bases, leaving 6 bases of the junction unmatched. Looked up from germline, CDR1 is WNHNN and CDR2 is SYGVQD (reference sequence). CDR3 in DNA: TGCGCCACGAGCGGGGACCCCACAGATACGCAGTATTTT. This sequence encodes CATSGDPTDTQYF.

The rearrangement links TRBV15 to TRBJ2-7, with 7 bases identical to TRBD1. The V gene end was trimmed by 0 bases and the J gene end by 0 bases; junction bases not matched to a gene: 5. CDR1 and CDR2 (germline): LNHNV, YYDKDF (reference sequence). The CDR3 is 16 residues long. Here the CDR3 reads CATSRDTGTASYEQYF. CDR3 in DNA: TGTGCCACCAGCAGAGACACCGGGACAGCCTCCTACGAGCAGTACTTC.

This clone was seen a few times. V gene TRBV7-9 combines with J gene TRBJ2-7; maybe TRBD2 (7 bases). The V end lost 4 bases, the J end lost 2 bases, and 15 bases lay between the germline ends. Germline CDR1 reads SEHNR; CDR2 reads FQNEAQ (reference sequence). The CDR3 runs to 15 residues. The CDR3 DNA is TGTGCCAGCAGCTCATACCGGGGGGCGGCCTACGAGCAGTACTTC. Translated, it gives CASSSYRGAAYEQYF.

This rearrangement joins TRBV21-1 to TRBJ2-7; the listed D gene, TRBD1, was not tested against the DNA. TRBV21-1 has pseudogene status. The CDR3 is 17 amino acids. Here the CDR3 reads CASSKRLTGHPRYEQYF. CDR3 in DNA: TGTGCCAGCAGCAAAAGGTTAACAGGCCACCCCCGGTACGAGCAGTACTTC.

The chain couples TRBV28 to TRBJ1-2; D is unresolved. Between the trimmed V and J ends, which lost 3 bases and 8 bases, there was a span of 10 bases. Germline assignment: CDR1 MDHEN and CDR2 SYDVKM. The CDR3 loop spans 12 amino acids. CDR3 sequence (DNA): TGTGCCAGCAGTTTCCCCCCGGGGGGCTACACCTTC. Its translation: CASSFPPGGYTF.

This clone came up a few times. The chain combines TRBV6-5 with TRBJ2-7; D possibly corresponds to TRBD2 (5 bases). The V gene's germline CDR1 is MNHEY and CDR2 SVGAGI. V lost 8 bases and J lost 0, with 14 bases in between. The CDR3 sequence is 14 residues long. The CDR3 DNA reads TGTGCCAGCTATTCGGTAGGGAGCTCCTACGAGCAGTACTTC. As protein: CASYSVGSSYEQYF.

This chain links TRBV9 with TRBJ2-1; TRBD2 matches 11 bases. The CDR3 consists of 19 residues. V dropped 0 bases and J dropped 4; count of bases not matched to a gene: 12. Germline assignment: CDR1 SGDLS and CDR2 YYNGEE. The CDR3 nucleotides read TGTGCCAGCAGCGTAGGTGCTGGGACTAGCGGATTTACGTACAATGAGCAGTTCTTC. This gives the protein CASSVGAGTSGFTYNEQFF.

The V gene is TRBV6-1, the J gene TRBJ1-1; D perhaps matches TRBD1 (5 bases). V lost 7 bases and J 0 bases, leaving 15 bases between the germline ends. Germline CDR1 and CDR2: MNHNS and SASEGT. The CDR3 consists of 15 residues. The CDR3 DNA follows: TGTGCCAGCATCCCGGCGGGGGTCATGAACACTGAAGCTTTCTTT. It translates to CASIPAGVMNTEAFF.

The rearrangement uses TRBV18 and TRBJ1-2; maybe TRBD1 (6 bases). This CDR3 is built from 16 residues. Germline CDR1 KGHSH, CDR2 LQKENI. V lost 2 bases to trimming and J lost 2 bases, with 15 bases between them. In nucleotides, the CDR3 is TGTGCCAGCTCACCAAGTGCAGGGGAAAACAACTATGGCTACACCTTC. Translated, it gives CASSPSAGENNYGYTF. The variable domain in full, with the rest retrieved from reference TRBV18 and TRBJ1-2, is NAGVMQNPRHLVRRRGQEARLRCSPMKGHSHVYWYRQLPEEGLKFMVYLQKENIIDESGMPKERFSAEFPKEGPSILRIQQVVRGDSAAYFCASSPSAGENNYGYTFGSGTRLTVV.

This clone came up a few times. The junction shows a germline mismatch at one end, possibly a read error. The chain uses TRBV7-9 and TRBJ2-1; the match to TRBD1 covers 8 bases. This CDR3 is 15 amino acids long. CDR1 and CDR2 (germline): SEHNR, FQNEAQ (reference sequence). CDR3 DNA sequence: TGTGCGAGCAAGTCCCCGGGGACAGGCCACAATGAGCAGTTCTTC. Protein product: CASKSPGTGHNEQFF.

This clone was picked up one time. The rearrangement links TRBV5-1 to TRBJ1-5; TRBD1 agrees at 9 bases. Germline CDR1 is SGHRS and CDR2 is YFSETQ. J gave up 5 bases and V 0 bases, and 3 bases lay outside the gene matches. The CDR3 runs to 15 residues. CDR3 nucleotide sequence: TGCGCCAGCAGCTTGGGGGACAGGGACCATCAGCCCCAGCATTTT. Translating it yields CASSLGDRDHQPQHF.

V usage is TRBV30 and J usage is TRBJ2-3; 9 nucleotides match TRBD1. CDR1 and CDR2 from the germline V gene are GTSNPN and SVGIG (reference sequence). The CDR3 sequence is 16 residues long. The V segment lost 2 bases and the J segment 6 bases; nucleotides outside the gene matches: 12. This CDR3 reads CAWSKGGQGVRDTQYF. The CDR3 DNA sequence: TGTGCCTGGAGTAAAGGGGGACAGGGAGTTAGGGATACGCAGTATTTT.

V gene TRBV19 combines with J gene TRBJ2-7; D gene uncertain. Germline CDR1 LNHDA, CDR2 SQIVND (reference sequence). This CDR3 has 13 residues. Between the trimmed V and J ends, which lost 3 bases and 6 bases, there was a span of 12 bases. CDR3 sequence: CASSIFGKREQYF. CDR3 coding DNA: TGTGCCAGTAGTATTTTTGGAAAGCGCGAGCAGTACTTC.

This clone has only one observation. This rearrangement joins TRBV5-6 to TRBJ2-1; D perhaps matches TRBD1 (6 bases). The germline CDR1 and CDR2 sequences are SGHDT and YYEEEE. V lost 7 bases, J lost 6 bases, and 14 bases lay in between. This CDR3 region has 13 residues. In DNA, the CDR3 is TGTGCCAGCTCCCAGGGGCTAGCCAATGAGCAGTTCTTC. Translating gives CASSQGLANEQFF.

This rearrangement joins TRBV3-1 (or the pseudogene TRBV3-2) to TRBJ2-1; 9 nucleotides align to TRBD1. V gave up 1 base and J gave up 2 bases; unmatched junction bases: 0. This CDR3 comprises 15 residues. CDR1 and CDR2 from the germline V gene are LGHDT and YNNKEL (reference sequence). CDR3 sequence: CASSQGTGAYNEQFF. The DNA for the CDR3 is TGTGCCAGCAGCCAAGGGACAGGGGCCTACAATGAGCAGTTCTTC.

The chain combines TRBV27 with TRBJ1-1; 11 bases map to TRBD1. CDR1 and CDR2 (germline): MNHEY, SMNVEV (reference sequence). J lost 4 bases, V lost 4 bases, and 5 bases had no gene match. The CDR3 covers 15 residues. The DNA of the CDR3 is TGTGCCAGCAGTTCCCGGGACAGGGGGGGCACTGAAGCTTTCTTT. It specifies CASSSRDRGGTEAFF.

This clone was observed a handful of times. The rearrangement links TRBV12-3 or TRBV12-4 to TRBJ1-1; TRBD1 might be the D (6 bases). V was shortened by 10 bases and J by 1 base, with 13 bases between the two germline ends. This CDR3 comprises 13 residues. CDR3 loop: CATLRGANTEAFF. The CDR3 DNA reads TGTGCCACCCTGCGGGGGGCGAACACTGAAGCTTTCTTT.

This chain joins TRBV13 and TRBJ2-2, with a weak D call TRBD2 (5 bases). Germline assignment: CDR1 PRHDT and CDR2 FYEKMQ (reference sequence). The CDR3 has 13 amino acids. V lost 5 bases to trimming and J lost 4 bases, with 8 bases between them. The CDR3 DNA sequence: TGTGCCAGCAGCCCTGCGGGCACCGGGGAGCTGTTTTTT. Its translation: CASSPAGTGELFF.

J is TRBJ2-7 and V is TRBV6-6, with D maybe TRBD1 (5 bases). The germline V gene has CDR1 MNHNY and CDR2 SVGAGI (reference sequence). Trimming left V 6 bases short and J 2 bases short, with 17 bases between. CDR3 length: 15 residues. Written as DNA, the CDR3 is TGTGCCAGCAGCCCTAGACAGCCTTCAGCCTACGAGCAGTACTTC. It specifies CASSPRQPSAYEQYF.

CDR3 amino acids: CASRYRPSGLSNTDTQYF. The CDR3 bases are TGTGCCAGCAGGTACCGACCCTCGGGACTGTCTAACACAGATACGCAGTATTTT. The chain is built from TRBV6-2 or TRBV6-3 and TRBJ2-3; a weak D match, TRBD2 (6 bases). Germline CDR1 is MNHEY and CDR2 is SVGEGT. The ends were cut back, 6 bases at V and 2 bases at J, with 24 bases in the middle. CDR3 length equals 18 residues.

This chain uses TRBV19 with TRBJ2-1; 9 bases agree with TRBD2. There are 16 residues in the CDR3. V shed 4 bases and J 4 bases; nucleotides not matched to a gene: 8. Looked up from germline, CDR1 is LNHDA and CDR2 is SQIVND (reference sequence). The CDR3 region is CASSSQREAGYNEQFF. In DNA, the CDR3 is TGTGCCAGTAGTAGTCAGCGGGAGGCCGGATACAATGAGCAGTTCTTC.

In this sample, this clone turned up once. The rearrangement uses TRBV6-2 or TRBV6-3 and TRBJ1-2, with TRBD1 as a possible D gene (5 bases). With 4 bases removed from V and 2 bases from J, the gap between germline ends came to 11 bases. Germline CDR1 and CDR2: MNHEY and SVGEGT. This CDR3 is built from 14 residues. The CDR3 region is CASSSEGLNYGYTF. As DNA, the CDR3 is TGTGCCAGCAGTTCAGAGGGACTAAACTATGGCTACACCTTC.

The rearrangement joins TRBV5-4 to TRBJ1-4; D gene uncertain. V lost 5 bases and J lost 4, with 9 bases in between. Germline loops: CDR1 SGHNT, CDR2 YYREEE (reference sequence). The CDR3 extends over 13 amino acids. Here the CDR3 reads CASRSGLNEKLFF. CDR3 bases: TGTGCCAGCAGGAGTGGGCTTAATGAAAAACTGTTTTTT.

The V and J genes are TRBV2 and TRBJ1-1, with D uncertain. The V and J ends lost 9 bases and 3 bases respectively, with 8 bases between them. There are 11 residues in the CDR3. Germline V gene data show CDR1 as SNHLY and CDR2 as FYNNEI. CDR3 DNA sequence: TGTGCCAGGAGGCGGGACACTGAAGCTTTCTTT. It translates to CARRRDTEAFF.